This T cell receptor (beta chain) emerged from a study of T-cell reconstitution after alpha-beta-depleted transplantation in children (dated by TCRdb to 2016 to 2017). For the wider study: The study quantitatively tracked T-cell immune reconstitution after TCRalphabeta/CD19-depleted allogeneic hematopoietic cell transplantation in children using TCR repertoire profiling. Summary of the overall study and its limitations: The high TCRbeta diversity at day 60 in some patients was ascribed to recipient T cells and intrathymic progenitors that had survived conditioning. Hyperexpanded clone frequencies declined over subsequent months; after one year, T-cell counts and TCRbeta diversity were mostly attributed to newly produced T cells. Apparently early alphabetaT-cell count recovery about two months after transplant reportedly relied on only several hundred rapidly expanded clones derived from non-depleted graft cells.

The CDR3 runs 14 amino acids, cysteine and phenylalanine included. Here the CDR3 DNA is all that survives: 42 bases in frame from base 1. The CDR1 and CDR2 encoded by the germline V gene are MDHEN and SYDVKM. Trimming takes 8 bases off V and 7 bases off J; junction bases not matched to a gene: 8. Regarding this clonotype: Its antigen has not been determined. No base quality information exists; no much larger clone differs at one position.

The treatment or condition label, read with the paper, signifies: allogeneic hematopoietic cell transplantation with graft depleted of TCRalphabeta T cells and CD19 B cells. The transplant recipients were children given TCRalphabeta/CD19-depleted allogeneic hematopoietic cell grafts. Library construction relied on PCR. The run used an Illumina HiSeq 2500. Molecular barcoding was employed in the preparation of TCR libraries, with unique molecular identifiers being used to normalize TCRbeta repertoire quantification. TCRdb applied fastp at Q25 and MiXCR to the public reads, then kept only in-frame beta chains. Each CDR3 protein appears once, grouped with its most common genes and DNA. Within this sample are about 300,000 distinct CDR3 sequences, with around 7.1% of them counted one time only. 9.1% of the sample rests with the top ten.

Source: peripheral blood, taken 360 days after TCRalphabeta/CD19-depleted stem cell transplant. The sequence came from a female patient aged 2-15 years who had a stem cell transplant for Fanconi anemia, so the T cells may come from the graft donor. The V and J segments used are TRBV28 and TRBJ1-4; 9 bases in between match TRBD1. The nucleotide sequence reads TGTGCCAGCGGGACAGGGTTCAACAGTGAAAAACTGTTTTTT. Its coded protein is CASGTGFNSEKLFF. The CDR3 plus the reference TRBV28 and TRBJ1-4 genes for the other parts give the full variable domain: DVKVTQSSRYLVKRTGEKVFLECVQDMDHENMFWYRQDPGLGLRLIYFSYDVKMKEKGDIPEGYSVSREKKERFSLILESASTNQTSMYLCASGTGFNSEKLFFGSGTQLSVL.